This T cell receptor beta chain was sequenced for a study of T cell changes during pregnancy in multiple sclerosis. Produced via immunoSEQ multiplex PCR; TCRdb's table is partial and in-frame only. The data show around 25,000 clones, with roughly nine tenths seen just once and more than 8% held by the top ten. This clone was recorded only once. V lost 3 bases and J lost 0; bases outside the gene matches: 13. Germline assignment: CDR1 SEHNR and CDR2 FQNEAQ (reference sequence). The CDR3 has 18 amino acids. The chain is built from TRBV7-9 and TRBJ1-2, with 7 bases identical to TRBD1. This material consisted of CD8+ T cells from peripheral blood mononuclear cells, taken in the third trimester of pregnancy. This receptor was identified in a female donor in good health, enrolled as a control in a pregnancy study. CDR3 amino acids: CASSFSRVRQGSNYGYTF. The CDR3 coding sequence is TGTGCCAGCAGCTTCTCTCGAGTCCGACAGGGATCTAACTATGGCTACACCTTC.